These 10 T cell receptor beta chains share one sample of origin, sequenced in a study of cytotoxic CD8 clonotypes in ibrutinib-treated CLL. Generated by immunoSEQ multiplex PCR, the TCRdb table keeps only in-frame clones and is missing some. The data contain some 43,000 clones, under 75% of them singletons. This specimen was PBMCs, taken after 12 months of ibrutinib treatment. These receptors all come from a human donor with chronic lymphocytic leukemia.

This chain connects TRBV4-1 to TRBJ1-2; tentative D call: TRBD1 (5 bases). The CDR3 loop spans 18 amino acids. V lost 4 bases to trimming and J lost 8 bases, with 29 bases between them. Germline V gives CDR1 MGHRA, CDR2 YSYEKL. The CDR3 here is CASSRTGTSNPKIGGYTF. The CDR3 region has the DNA TGCGCCAGCAGCCGAACCGGGACTTCCAATCCAAAGATCGGCGGCTACACCTTC.

This clone was seen a few times. This sequence joins TRBV5-6 and TRBJ1-3; a weak D match, TRBD1 (6 bases). V lost 6 bases, J lost 4 bases, and 17 bases lay in between. The length of the CDR3 is 15 residues. Looked up from germline, CDR1 is SGHDT and CDR2 is YYEEEE. The CDR3 here is CASTVRGGWGNTIYF. In DNA, the CDR3 is TGTGCCAGCACCGTTAGGGGGGGCTGGGGAAACACCATATATTTT.

The genes are TRBV19 and TRBJ1-1, with D possibly being TRBD1 (6 bases). The CDR3 runs 16 residues. CDR1 LNHDA and CDR2 SQIVND come from the germline V gene (reference sequence). The germline V and J ends were trimmed by 5 bases and 4 bases, with 20 bases remaining between them. The CDR3 region is CASSQFIWGARTEAFF. The CDR3, as DNA: TGTGCCAGTAGTCAATTTATCTGGGGGGCGCGCACTGAAGCTTTCTTT. The whole variable domain, filled in from reference TRBV19 and TRBJ1-1, reads DGGITQSPKYLFRKEGQNVTLSCEQNLNHDAMYWYRQDPGQGLRLIYYSQIVNDFQKGDIAEGYSVSREKKESFPLTVTSAQKNPTAFYLCASSQFIWGARTEAFFGQGTRLTVV.

J is TRBJ1-5 and V is TRBV5-1; TRBD1 agrees at 8 bases. The length of the CDR3 is 15 residues. V shed 4 bases and J 4 bases; nucleotides not matched to a gene: 7. CDR1 and CDR2 from the germline V gene are SGHRS and YFSETQ. In nucleotides, the CDR3 is TGCGCCAGCAGCCCCACAGGGGGGGGGAATCAGCCCCAGCATTTT. This encodes CASSPTGGGNQPQHF. Drawing the rest from reference TRBV5-1 and TRBJ1-5, the complete variable domain is KAGVTQTPRYLIKTRGQQVTLSCSPISGHRSVSWYQQTPGQGLQFLFEYFSETQRNKGNFPGRFSGRQFSNSRSEMNVSTLELGDSALYLCASSPTGGGNQPQHFGDGTRLSIL.

There are a few counts of this clone. The chain recombines TRBV2 with TRBJ2-6; TRBD1 might be the D (5 bases). In germline, CDR1 is SNHLY, CDR2 FYNNEI. The CDR3 runs 15 residues. The V gene lost 5 bases and the J gene lost 1 base, with 9 bases spanning the gap. In DNA, the CDR3 is TGTGCCAGCAGTTTTCAGGGTTCTGGGGCCAACGTCCTGACTTTC. The encoded protein is CASSFQGSGANVLTF.

The V and J genes are TRBV11-2 and TRBJ1-2; no clear D. Trimming shortened V by 0 bases and J by 7 bases, and 12 bases separated the two germline ends. This CDR3 has 14 amino acids. CDR1 is SGHAT, CDR2 FQNNGV, per germline. Here the CDR3 reads CASSLDLILPGYTF. The CDR3 nucleotides are TGTGCCAGCAGCTTAGACCTTATTCTGCCTGGCTACACCTTC. The full variable domain, with the rest looked up from reference TRBV11-2 and TRBJ1-2, is EAGVAQSPRYKIIEKRQSVAFWCNPISGHATLYWYQQILGQGPKLLIQFQNNGVVDDSQLPKDRFSAERLKGVDSTLKIQPAKLEDSAVYLCASSLDLILPGYTFGSGTRLTVV.

V is TRBV9 and J is TRBJ1-1; 11 bases agree with TRBD1. The trim removed 0 bases at V and 7 bases at J, leaving 11 bases unmatched. The CDR3 has 17 amino acids. CDR1 is SGDLS and CDR2 is YYNGEE in the germline V gene. CDR3: CASSVVGTGGPSGEAFF. The DNA for the CDR3 is TGTGCCAGCAGCGTAGTTGGGACAGGGGGTCCGTCGGGTGAAGCTTTCTTT.

In its sample, this clone was seen once. The J gene is TRBJ2-5, the V gene TRBV11-3; the D gene is possibly TRBD2 (6 bases). Deletions cut 4 bases from V and 5 bases from J, with 11 bases between. This CDR3 spans 13 amino acids. Germline V gene sequence: CDR1 SGHNT, CDR2 YENEEA. CDR3: CASSSLAGETQYF. Here the CDR3 DNA reads TGTGCCAGCAGCTCACTAGCTGGGGAGACCCAGTACTTC.

The chain employs TRBV28 and TRBJ1-1; 7 bases are a match to TRBD1. CDR1 and CDR2 from the germline V gene are MDHEN and SYDVKM. The CDR3 consists of 16 residues. The V segment lost 6 bases and the J segment 0 bases; nucleotides outside the gene matches: 10. The CDR3 bases are TGTGCCAGCAGAGACAGGGCGACCACCCTGAACACTGAAGCTTTCTTT. It codes for CASRDRATTLNTEAFF.

The chain couples TRBV27 to TRBJ2-5; 12 bases align to TRBD2. Trimming cost V 3 bases and J 7 bases; bases outside gene matches: 15. Germline loops: CDR1 MNHEY, CDR2 SMNVEV (reference sequence). This CDR3 has 18 residues. The CDR3 bases are TGTGCCAGCAGTTTTTCTAGCGGGGGGGCCGGTGGGTCGGTGACCCAGTACTTC. Translation: CASSFSSGGAGGSVTQYF.